This T cell receptor (beta chain) was retrieved from a study of blood T cells in healthy people across ages. The CDR3 runs 20 residues. The V segment lost 2 bases and the J segment 1 base; nucleotides outside the gene matches: 11. Looked up from germline, CDR1 is LGHNA and CDR2 is YSLEER. With a J-beta primer mix and a sample-barcoded 5' primer, a second PCR ran about 7 to 12 cycles. In TCRdb, the 5' RACE reads were re-called with MiXCR into one record per CDR3 protein. The sample carries around 990,000 distinct CDR3 sequences, 35% to 45% recorded once. This receptor was identified in a man in his late teens or twenties in good health. The sample consisted of blood. The chain uses TRBV4-3 and TRBJ2-2, with 12 bases that match TRBD2. The CDR3 region has the DNA TGCGCCAGCAGCCAAAGGTCGGCTAGCGGGGGGGCATTGAACACCGGGGAGCTGTTTTTT. This codes for CASSQRSASGGALNTGELFF.